A single sample gave rise to the 17 T cell receptor beta chains below, sequenced in a study of blood T cell repertoires in COVID-19. The assay was immunoSEQ multiplex PCR, and TCRdb's table has in-frame clones only and misses some. Here the sample spans 91,000 or so clones, 70% to 90% being singletons. The sample taken for sequencing was peripheral blood. These receptors came from a woman aged 55-75 years in a cohort sampled during active or convalescent COVID-19.

This chain joins TRBV19 and TRBJ2-7; tentative D call: TRBD2 (6 bases). The V gene's germline CDR1 is LNHDA and CDR2 SQIVND (reference sequence). This CDR3 comprises 16 residues. The V end lost 3 bases, the J end lost 9 bases, and 24 bases lay between the germline ends. CDR3: CASSISATSTSSRQYF. CDR3 DNA: TGTGCCAGTAGTATTTCGGCGACTAGTACCTCCTCGCGGCAGTACTTC.

J is TRBJ1-4 and V is TRBV10-3; D is unclear. This CDR3 has 13 amino acids. In germline, CDR1 is ENHRY, CDR2 SYGVKD. Trimming removed 8 bases at V and 1 base at J, with 8 bases between. CDR3 in amino acids: CAISGGTNEKLFF. The CDR3 DNA reads as TGTGCCATCTCGGGTGGAACTAATGAAAAACTGTTTTTT.

This chain joins TRBV4-2 and TRBJ2-3; D may be TRBD1 (5 bases). The V and J ends lost 0 bases and 4 bases respectively, with 14 bases between them. Germline lookup yields CDR1 LGHNA and CDR2 YNFKEQ. The CDR3 runs to 16 residues. The CDR3 DNA reads as TGTGCCAGCAGCCAAGAAGCGACAGTCCGGTCAGATACGCAGTATTTT. Its protein product is CASSQEATVRSDTQYF.

The J gene is TRBJ2-7, the V gene TRBV28; the D gene is possibly TRBD1 (6 bases). Looked up from germline, CDR1 is MDHEN and CDR2 is SYDVKM. Trimming pared 5 bases from V and 4 bases from J, leaving 15 bases between. The CDR3 is 14 amino acids. CDR3 bases: TGTGCCAGCAGTCGACCGGGACACGGATACGAGCAGTACTTC. Protein sequence: CASSRPGHGYEQYF.

Here the CDR3 reads CASRLGRGAVLEQYF. The CDR3 nucleotides are TGTGCCAGCAGACTAGGACGGGGGGCCGTTCTCGAGCAGTACTTC. The rearrangement joins TRBV28 to TRBJ2-7; D possibly corresponds to TRBD2 (7 bases). CDR1 is MDHEN and CDR2 is SYDVKM in the germline V gene. Trimming took 6 bases from V and 6 from J, leaving 21 bases between them. CDR3 length equals 15 residues.

The rearrangement uses TRBV5-1 and TRBJ2-3; 8 bases line up with TRBD1. V shed 4 bases and J 1 base; nucleotides not matched to a gene: 5. Germline V gene lookup returns CDR1 SGHRS and CDR2 YFSETQ. The CDR3 contains 15 residues. The CDR3 loop is CASSRTGLRTDTQYF. The CDR3 coding sequence is TGCGCCAGCAGCAGGACAGGGTTACGCACAGATACGCAGTATTTT.

This clone appeared a single time. V and J are TRBV3-1 (or the pseudogene TRBV3-2) and TRBJ2-7; 8 nucleotides align to TRBD1. V dropped 4 bases and J dropped 6; count of bases not matched to a gene: 8. Looked up from germline, CDR1 is LGHDT and CDR2 is YNNKEL (reference sequence). The CDR3 covers 14 residues. CDR3: CASSPSGQGGEQYF. The CDR3 DNA is TGTGCCAGCAGCCCATCCGGACAGGGTGGCGAGCAGTACTTC.

V and J are TRBV29-1 and TRBJ1-5; tentative D call: TRBD1 (5 bases). V was shortened by 4 bases and J by 7 bases, with 14 bases between the two germline ends. This CDR3 contains 13 residues. Germline lookup yields CDR1 SQVTM and CDR2 ANQGSEA. The CDR3 sequence is CSVGEGAWQPQHF. The DNA for the CDR3 is TGCAGCGTTGGGGAAGGGGCGTGGCAGCCCCAGCATTTT.

The chain carries TRBV5-6 and TRBJ1-5; no clear D gene. CDR1 SGHDT and CDR2 YYEEEE come from the germline V gene. V lost 0 bases to trimming and J lost 6 bases, with 10 bases between them. This CDR3 region has 14 residues. CDR3 coding DNA: TGTGCCAGCAGCTTGGGAGCCGGGAGTCAGCCCCAGCATTTT. Its translation is CASSLGAGSQPQHF.

V is TRBV24-1 and J is TRBJ2-7; TRBD1 matches 9 bases. V gave up 7 bases and J gave up 6 bases; unmatched junction bases: 9. CDR1 and CDR2 (germline): KGHDR, SFDVKD. The CDR3 covers 14 residues. The CDR3 DNA is TGTGCCACCAGAGAACCGGGACAGGGAGGCGAGCAGTACTTC. It translates to CATREPGQGGEQYF.

The J gene is TRBJ2-1, the V gene TRBV11-3; 7 bases align to TRBD1. Trimming took 6 bases from V and 3 from J; bases not matched to a gene: 8. This CDR3 is 15 amino acids long. The germline gives CDR1 SGHNT, CDR2 YENEEA. The CDR3 DNA sequence: TGTGCCAGCAGTTCCCCGGGACAGTTCTACAATGAGCAGTTCTTC. This gives the protein CASSSPGQFYNEQFF.

The rearrangement uses TRBV5-1 and TRBJ2-7; 9 bases agree with TRBD1. Losses at the gene ends were 1 base for V and 7 bases for J; bases not matched to a gene: 3. Germline V gene sequence: CDR1 SGHRS, CDR2 YFSETQ. CDR3 length: 13 amino acids. CDR3 sequence: CASSLNDRGEQYF. The CDR3 bases are TGCGCCAGCAGCTTGAATGACAGGGGGGAGCAGTACTTC.

The count of this clone is one. The chain carries TRBV29-1 and TRBJ1-5; 7 bases are a match to TRBD1. V was clipped by 6 bases and J by 2 bases; unmatched bases: 7. This CDR3 has 14 residues. The germline V gene has CDR1 SQVTM and CDR2 ANQGSEA. The CDR3 loop is CSVRQGPGNQPQHF. The DNA of the CDR3 is TGCAGCGTGCGACAGGGTCCGGGCAATCAGCCCCAGCATTTT. The variable domain in full, completed from reference TRBV29-1 and TRBJ1-5, reads SAVISQKPSRDICQRGTSLTIQCQVDSQVTMMFWYRQQPGQSLTLIATANQGSEATYESGFVIDKFPISRPNLTFSTLTVSNMSPEDSSIYLCSVRQGPGNQPQHFGDGTRLSIL.

The CDR3 reads CASSYLGGSPLHF. In DNA form, the CDR3 reads TGTGCCAGCAGTTACCTCGGGGGATCACCCCTCCACTTT. The rearrangement joins TRBV6-5 to TRBJ1-6, with a weak D call TRBD1 (5 bases). Trimming removed 2 bases from V and 10 bases from J, with 9 bases in between. Germline V gene data show CDR1 as MNHEY and CDR2 as SVGAGI. This CDR3 is 13 amino acids long.

The chain recombines TRBV19 with TRBJ2-7; a weak D match, TRBD2 (5 bases). The CDR3 length is 15 residues. The germline V gene encodes CDR1 LNHDA and CDR2 SQIVND (reference sequence). Trimming left V 5 bases short and J 0 bases short, with 14 bases between. The CDR3 DNA sequence: TGTGCCAGTAGTTTCCGGACGGGAAGCTCCTACGAGCAGTACTTC. Protein: CASSFRTGSSYEQYF.

The chain links TRBV19 to TRBJ1-1, with D unresolved. CDR1 is LNHDA and CDR2 is SQIVND in the germline V gene (reference sequence). The CDR3 has 13 residues. Between the trimmed V and J ends, which lost 6 bases and 1 base, there was a span of 9 bases. CDR3 coding DNA: TGTGCCAGTAGCAATACAAGGAACACTGAAGCTTTCTTT. Amino acid sequence: CASSNTRNTEAFF.

This chain uses TRBV6-6 with TRBJ1-1; 7 bases fit TRBD1. CDR1 is MNHNY and CDR2 is SVGAGI in the germline V gene (reference sequence). The CDR3 is 15 residues long. V gave up 2 bases and J gave up 6 bases; unmatched junction bases: 9. The CDR3 coding sequence is TGTGCCAGCAGTTACGCTTGGACAGGTGGGCCTGAAGCTTTCTTT. Translating gives CASSYAWTGGPEAFF.